This T cell receptor (beta chain) was profiled in a study of shared clonotypes between healthy human individuals. Background on the study: Aged 18 to 49, the donors were a couple of women and a few men.

As defined, naive CD8 cells were CD45RO-negative and positively selected for CCR7, with terminally differentiated effector memory CD45RA+ cells excluded. Donors were healthy HIV-negative adults without recently reported acute infections or vaccinations. V shed 4 bases and J shed 7 bases, with 17 bases lying between them. Germline V gene data show CDR1 as LGHNA and CDR2 as YNFKEQ. This CDR3 has 14 residues. Deep level was the assay's run setting. Over several immunoSEQ plates, each subset's genomic DNA was distributed in even portions. TCRdb's copy holds only in-frame clones and misses some; the assay was immunoSEQ multiplex PCR. The data contain millions of clones, roughly 91% of them singletons.

Sequencing was performed on naive CD8+ T cells from PBMCs. This TCR derives from a young man in good health. Some clones in this sample may be carry-over from other donors' samples. The genes are TRBV4-2 and TRBJ2-7; D is ambiguous. The CDR3 spells CASSPIVDLREQYF. CDR3 nucleotide sequence: TGTGCCAGCAGCCCCATCGTGGACCTGAGGGAGCAGTACTTC.